This T cell receptor (beta chain) was found in a study of blood T cell repertoires in COVID-19. Study information: Sites across the United States, Italy and Spain contributed samples from acute and convalescent COVID-19. T cells, B-cell-depleted T cells, or PBMCs supplied cDNA or gDNA.

Source study methods: Amplified reference gene primers provided the basis for estimating nucleated cell counts. Clones were read by immunoSEQ multiplex PCR, and TCRdb kept only the in-frame ones, dropping some. The V and J calls and clone size come from that table; D and trimming were worked out from the DNA. The sample records under 140,000 clones, roughly 82% being singletons. Trimming removed 3 bases from V and 10 bases from J, with 10 bases in between. The CDR3 is made up of 13 amino acids. The receptor was isolated from a woman aged 55 to 70 with acute or convalescent COVID-19. Sequenced sample: peripheral blood. J is TRBJ1-6 and V is TRBV12-3 or TRBV12-4; D is uncertain. CDR3 sequence reads: CASSFGSGSPLHF. The CDR3 DNA reads TGTGCCAGCAGTTTCGGGTCCGGCTCACCCCTCCACTTT.